The clone carrying this TCR beta chain came up many times. Its target is not known. The sample is drawn from a study of T cells in Graves' hyperthyroidism and ophthalmopathy. Overall study findings and caveats: A 13 V-J model separated ophthalmopathy from stable hyperthyroidism.

Amplification of TCR beta CDR3 regions was performed using RNA transcripts as template. Carried out on the TCR CDR3, a first-round RT-PCR used the HTBI primer set. In TCRdb, the multiplex PCR reads were re-called with MiXCR into one record per CDR3 protein. The profile shows 540,000 or so distinct CDR3 sequences, 15% to 18% of them singletons. CDR3 length: 15 residues. CDR1 is SNHLY, CDR2 FYNNEI, per germline. Trimming at V came to 5 bases and at J to 5 bases, leaving 12 bases not matched to a gene. Sequencing input: blood. V usage is TRBV2 and J usage is TRBJ2-7; 7 nucleotides agree with TRBD2. This clonotype was obtained from a woman in her 30s with Graves' hyperthyroidism. CDR3 region: CASSPDLGLQNEQYF. Written as DNA, the CDR3 is TGTGCCAGCAGTCCGGACCTGGGACTACAGAACGAGCAGTACTTC.